This passage covers 21 T cell receptor beta chains from one sample sequenced in a study of technical replicates of blood from a few donors. Profiled with immunoSEQ multiplex PCR; TCRdb holds only in-frame clones, not every one. Among about 75,000 clones listed, 92% were seen once. Material for sequencing was T cells isolated from PBMCs. The receptors stem from a human donor in good health.

The rearrangement joins TRBV7-2 to TRBJ1-2, with D possibly matching TRBD1 (5 bases). This CDR3 comprises 15 residues. V dropped 1 base and J dropped 3 bases, with 12 bases sitting between them. Germline V gene lookup returns CDR1 SGHTA and CDR2 FQGNSA. In DNA form, the CDR3 reads TGTGCCAGCAGCTTAGGGGGGGTGGGTGACTATGGCTACACCTTC. Residues: CASSLGGVGDYGYTF.

The gene calls are TRBV28 and TRBJ2-7; 9 positions agree with TRBD1. With 3 bases clipped from V and 4 bases from J, the junction kept 7 bases outside the gene matches. The germline V gene encodes CDR1 MDHEN and CDR2 SYDVKM. The CDR3 contains 15 residues. The CDR3 bases are TGTGCCAGCAGTTTTCCGGGACAGGGAAATTACGAGCAGTACTTC. Protein sequence: CASSFPGQGNYEQYF.

The V and J genes are TRBV28 and TRBJ2-2; possibly TRBD2 for D (6 bases). The V end lost 6 bases, the J end lost 7 bases, and 21 bases lay between the germline ends. This CDR3 is built from 16 residues. Germline assignment: CDR1 MDHEN and CDR2 SYDVKM. As DNA, the CDR3 is TGTGCCAGCAGCTTCGCAAGATGGGGGGACGACGGGGAGCTGTTTTTT. Protein: CASSFARWGDDGELFF.

The J gene is TRBJ1-5, the V gene TRBV10-3; 9 bases match TRBD1. Germline-derived CDR1 and CDR2 are ENHRY and SYGVKD. V gave up 2 bases and J gave up 5 bases; unmatched junction bases: 7. The CDR3 is 16 residues long. CDR3 sequence (DNA): TGTGCCATCAGTGAGATCCACACAGGGGGCTATCAGCCCCAGCATTTT. Translating gives CAISEIHTGGYQPQHF.

The chain employs TRBV6-5 and TRBJ2-7, with D uncertain. The V end was cut by 1 base, the J end by 0 bases, with 4 bases between. From germline, CDR1 is MNHEY and CDR2 SVGAGI. This CDR3 has 13 residues. The CDR3 nucleotides are TGTGCCAGCAGTTACTTAAACTCCTACGAGCAGTACTTC. Its protein product is CASSYLNSYEQYF.

This sequence joins TRBV5-1 and TRBJ2-7, with D possibly matching TRBD2 (6 bases). This CDR3 region has 14 residues. CDR1 SGHRS and CDR2 YFSETQ come from the germline V gene. Trimming stripped 0 bases from V and 2 bases from J, with 9 bases between. The CDR3 region is CASSLGDSTYEQYF. The CDR3 region has the DNA TGCGCCAGCAGCTTGGGGGACTCGACCTACGAGCAGTACTTC.

This chain connects TRBV5-1 to TRBJ1-1; D is perhaps TRBD1 (5 bases). The germline V gene has CDR1 SGHRS and CDR2 YFSETQ. CDR3 length: 16 amino acids. V shed 2 bases and J shed 4 bases, with 18 bases lying between them. CDR3 in amino acids: CASSLTGQGVGTEAFF. CDR3 DNA: TGCGCCAGCAGCTTAACCGGTCAGGGTGTGGGCACTGAAGCTTTCTTT. The full variable domain, in which reference TRBV5-1 and TRBJ1-1 provide the parts outside the CDR3, is KAGVTQTPRYLIKTRGQQVTLSCSPISGHRSVSWYQQTPGQGLQFLFEYFSETQRNKGNFPGRFSGRQFSNSRSEMNVSTLELGDSALYLCASSLTGQGVGTEAFFGQGTRLTVV.

The V and J genes are TRBV28 and TRBJ2-7; possible D gene TRBD2, 6 bases. Per the germline V gene, CDR1 is MDHEN and CDR2 is SYDVKM. This CDR3 is built from 15 residues. Trimming stripped 6 bases from V and 1 base from J, with 16 bases between. The CDR3, as DNA: TGTGCCAGCAGGGCTAGCGCCGGGCCATCCTACGAGCAGTACTTC. It yields the protein CASRASAGPSYEQYF.

The V gene is TRBV28, the J gene TRBJ2-1, with D possibly TRBD2 on 6 matching bases. The V and J ends lost 1 base and 5 bases respectively, with 12 bases between them. The CDR3 spans 15 residues. In germline, CDR1 is MDHEN, CDR2 SYDVKM. The DNA of the CDR3 is TGTGCCAGCAGTTTATACCGGGAGATTAACAATGAGCAGTTCTTC. Its protein is CASSLYREINNEQFF.

CDR3 loop: CASKKPGKIAGELFF. For the CDR3, the DNA is TGTGCCAGCAAAAAACCGGGTAAGATTGCCGGGGAGCTGTTTTTT. V gene TRBV6-5 combines with J gene TRBJ2-2; D gene unclear. The CDR3 runs 15 residues. Per the germline V gene, CDR1 is MNHEY and CDR2 is SVGAGI. V lost 7 bases and J 6 bases, leaving 18 bases between the germline ends.

V usage is TRBV5-1 and J usage is TRBJ2-7; D is unclear. V lost 5 bases and J lost 5, with 8 bases in between. This CDR3 has 11 residues. Germline V gives CDR1 SGHRS, CDR2 YFSETQ. The DNA for the CDR3 is TGCGCCAGCAGTGGGCAGGACGAGCAGTACTTC. Encoded protein: CASSGQDEQYF.

The chain employs TRBV6-5 and TRBJ1-1, with 7 bases lining up with TRBD1. The germline CDR1 and CDR2 sequences are MNHEY and SVGAGI. Losses at the gene ends were 2 bases for V and 1 base for J; bases not matched to a gene: 1. This CDR3 is built from 14 residues. CDR3 in amino acids: CASSYDRENTEAFF. CDR3 DNA: TGTGCCAGCAGTTACGACAGGGAGAACACTGAAGCTTTCTTT.

V and J are TRBV11-2 and TRBJ1-2; TRBD1 matches 8 bases. CDR1 SGHAT and CDR2 FQNNGV come from the germline V gene. Germline trimming cut 0 bases from V and 4 bases from J; bases unmatched to any gene: 7. This CDR3 contains 16 residues. CDR3 in DNA: TGTGCCAGCAGCTTAGATTTGTGGACAGGGACCTATGGCTACACCTTC. It codes for CASSLDLWTGTYGYTF.

The chain links TRBV5-6 to TRBJ2-5; 7 bases agree with TRBD1. Per germline, CDR1 SGHDT and CDR2 YYEEEE. The CDR3 loop spans 16 amino acids. J was trimmed by 2 bases and V by 0 bases; bases with no gene match: 7. CDR3 in amino acids: CASSLAGGSWQETQYF. CDR3 sequence (DNA): TGTGCCAGCAGCTTGGCAGGGGGATCCTGGCAAGAGACCCAGTACTTC.

This clone has more than one count but fewer than ten. The chain has TRBV7-2 and TRBJ1-2, with a possible D match to TRBD1 (6 bases). The CDR3 is 18 amino acids. The germline V and J ends were trimmed by 3 bases and 2 bases, with 22 bases remaining between them. Germline V gene lookup returns CDR1 SGHTA and CDR2 FQGNSA. The CDR3 loop is CASSFGPIRTATNYGYTF. DNA of the CDR3: TGTGCCAGCAGCTTTGGACCGATCAGGACAGCTACAAACTATGGCTACACCTTC. Full variable domain (remainder filled in from reference TRBV7-2 and TRBJ1-2): GAGVSQSPSNKVTEKGKDVELRCDPISGHTALYWYRQSLGQGLEFLIYFQGNSAPDKSGLPSDRFSAERTGGSVSTLTIQRTQQEDSAVYLCASSFGPIRTATNYGYTFGSGTRLTVV.

The V gene is TRBV15, the J gene TRBJ2-5; D uncertain. The CDR3 length is 16 residues. Germline V gene data show CDR1 as LNHNV and CDR2 as YYDKDF (reference sequence). The germline V and J ends were trimmed by 0 bases and 6 bases, with 17 bases remaining between them. CDR3 sequence: CATSRDLGTPEKTQYF. The DNA of the CDR3 is TGTGCCACCAGCAGAGATCTGGGCACCCCAGAGAAGACCCAGTACTTC.

The chain recombines TRBV6-5 with TRBJ1-2; TRBD1 matches at 9 bases. The trim removed 6 bases at V and 3 bases at J, leaving 8 bases unmatched. This CDR3 contains 15 residues. Germline V gives CDR1 MNHEY, CDR2 SVGAGI. The CDR3 loop is CASRLPGQGDYGYTF. In DNA, the CDR3 is TGTGCCAGCAGACTACCGGGACAGGGTGACTATGGCTACACCTTC.

The chain has TRBV28 and TRBJ1-5; 9 bases are a match to TRBD1. In germline, CDR1 is MDHEN, CDR2 SYDVKM. Losses at the gene ends were 6 bases for V and 4 bases for J; bases not matched to a gene: 10. The CDR3 spans 16 residues. CDR3 nucleotides: TGTGCCAGCAGGCGTCCGGGACAGGGTAGGAATCAGCCCCAGCATTTT. Amino acids: CASRRPGQGRNQPQHF. The full variable domain, its missing parts supplied by reference TRBV28 and TRBJ1-5, is DVKVTQSSRYLVKRTGEKVFLECVQDMDHENMFWYRQDPGLGLRLIYFSYDVKMKEKGDIPEGYSVSREKKERFSLILESASTNQTSMYLCASRRPGQGRNQPQHFGDGTRLSIL.

This chain joins TRBV23-1 and TRBJ2-2; 11 nucleotides agree with TRBD2. TRBV23-1 is annotated as an ORF whose role is uncertain. The V and J ends lost 4 bases and 0 bases, in that order; junction bases with no gene match: 4. This CDR3 has 17 residues. The CDR3 bases are TGCGCCAGCAGTCTAGCGGGAGGGCCGTCGAACACCGGGGAGCTGTTTTTT. This translates into CASSLAGGPSNTGELFF.

This chain uses TRBV19 with TRBJ1-1; 8 bases fit TRBD1. Germline-derived CDR1 and CDR2 are LNHDA and SQIVND (reference sequence). Trimming cost V 6 bases and J 1 base; bases outside gene matches: 4. The CDR3 covers 14 residues. The CDR3 region has the DNA TGTGCCAGTAGGCTAGGACAGGGGAACACTGAAGCTTTCTTT. Translated, it gives CASRLGQGNTEAFF.

V gene TRBV28 combines with J gene TRBJ1-1, with a weak D call TRBD1 (5 bases). Germline V gene data show CDR1 as MDHEN and CDR2 as SYDVKM. V dropped 6 bases and J dropped 7 bases, with 15 bases sitting between them. The CDR3 contains 13 residues. As DNA, the CDR3 is TGTGCCAGCAGCTGGGTAGGGGAAGGTGAAGCTTTCTTT. Amino acids: CASSWVGEGEAFF.